This TCR beta chain was documented in a study of blood T cells in healthy people across ages. About this clonotype: Its antigen is unidentified. A junction boundary mismatches the germline segment, possibly from a read error.

CDR3 size: 17 residues. Study-wide points: Relative to aged donors, long-lived donors carried more naive CD4+ cells and displayed higher diversity. Diversity of TCR beta correlated strongly with naive T cell percentage.

A J-beta primer mix and a sample-barcoded 5' primer were used in a second PCR of about 6 to 12 cycles. MiXCR was run by TCRdb on the 5' RACE reads, yielding one entry per CDR3 protein. The table includes around 2 million distinct CDR3 sequences, roughly two fifths detected once. This rearrangement joins TRBV12-3 or TRBV12-4 to TRBJ2-1; 7 nucleotides agree with TRBD2. The sample was blood. The clonotype was recovered from a human donor in good health. This chain's CDR3 is CASSLEGGLGSRNEQFF. In DNA, the CDR3 is TGTGCCAGCAGCTTAGAGGGAGGGCTCGGGTCTAGGAATGAGCAGTTCTTC.